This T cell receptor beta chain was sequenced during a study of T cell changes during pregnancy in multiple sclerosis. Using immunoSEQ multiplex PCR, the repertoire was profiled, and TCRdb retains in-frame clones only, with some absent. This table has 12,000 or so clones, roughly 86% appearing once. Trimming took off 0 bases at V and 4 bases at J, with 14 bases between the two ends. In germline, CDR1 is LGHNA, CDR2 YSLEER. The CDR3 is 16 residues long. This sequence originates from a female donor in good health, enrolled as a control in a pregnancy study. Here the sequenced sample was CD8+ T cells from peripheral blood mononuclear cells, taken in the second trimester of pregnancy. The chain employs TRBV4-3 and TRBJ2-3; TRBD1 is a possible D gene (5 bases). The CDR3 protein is CASSQELAKGADTQYF. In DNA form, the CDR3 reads TGCGCCAGCAGCCAAGAACTTGCTAAAGGGGCAGATACGCAGTATTTT.